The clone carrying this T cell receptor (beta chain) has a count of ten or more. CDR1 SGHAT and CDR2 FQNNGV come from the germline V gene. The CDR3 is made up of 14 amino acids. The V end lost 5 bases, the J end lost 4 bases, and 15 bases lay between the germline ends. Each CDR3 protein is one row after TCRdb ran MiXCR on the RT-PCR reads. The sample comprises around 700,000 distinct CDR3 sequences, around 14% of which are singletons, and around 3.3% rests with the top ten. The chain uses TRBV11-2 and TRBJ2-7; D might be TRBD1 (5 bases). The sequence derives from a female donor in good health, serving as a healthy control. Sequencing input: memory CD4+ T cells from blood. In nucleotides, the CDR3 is TGTGCCAGCAGCGCGGCCAGGGATTCATACGAGCAGTACTTC. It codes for CASSAARDSYEQYF.